The source of this T cell receptor beta chain is a study of OX40 agonist ivuxolimab in advanced cancers. Broader study findings: The authors also found low normalized T-cell clonal expansion in some nonresponders.

For this clone: The target antigen is unknown.

Assay used: immunoSEQ multiplex PCR; TCRdb lists only in-frame clones, some missing. The sample includes some 42,000 clones, 82% seen only once; the top ten take less than 30%. This CDR3 is 14 amino acids long. CDR1 is LGHNA, CDR2 YSLEER, per germline. V lost 2 bases to trimming and J lost 0 bases, with 5 bases between them. The sequences come from CD4+ or CD8+ T cells sorted from blood, collected in a trial of the OX40 agonist ivuxolimab. The rearrangement links TRBV4-3 to TRBJ1-3; D call uncertain. The clonotype comes from an adult with an advanced solid tumor such as melanoma, head and neck, liver or kidney cancer. The CDR3 coding sequence is TGCGCCAGCAGCCAACAGAGCTCTGGAAACACCATATATTTT. The encoded protein is CASSQQSSGNTIYF.